This TCR beta chain was captured in a study of blood T cell repertoires in COVID-19. Profiled with immunoSEQ multiplex PCR; TCRdb holds only in-frame clones, not every one. The sample includes 270,000 or so clones, roughly 90% of them seen just once. CDR3 size: 17 residues. Trimming cost V 6 bases and J 2 bases, with 22 bases left between them. Germline V gene lookup returns CDR1 MNHEY and CDR2 SMNVEV (reference sequence). The specimen sequenced was peripheral blood. The clonotype was recovered from a woman in her 30s with active or convalescent COVID-19. This chain links TRBV27 with TRBJ2-5; the D gene is possibly TRBD1 (6 bases). DNA of the CDR3: TGTGCCAGCAGCCCAGCGGTGACGGGGACATATCAAGAGACCCAGTACTTC. It is translated as CASSPAVTGTYQETQYF.